One and the same sample provided the 30 T cell receptor beta chains below, sequenced in a study of CD8+ T cells in alopecia areata. Sequencing used cDNA as its template, made by extracting RNA and reverse transcribing it. The repertoire was sequenced with immunoSEQ multiplex PCR; TCRdb's copy has only in-frame clones and lacks some. Seen here are around 50,000 clones, 96% observed once, and the top ten hold 20% to 30%. The specimen comprised CD8+ T cells sorted from blood, sampled at week 0. Every receptor here comes from a human donor with alopecia areata.

The J gene is TRBJ2-4, the V gene TRBV13; 8 positions agree with TRBD1. From germline, CDR1 is PRHDT and CDR2 FYEKMQ (reference sequence). J was trimmed by 4 bases and V by 5 bases; bases with no gene match: 10. The CDR3 loop spans 16 amino acids. The CDR3 DNA sequence: TGTGCCAGCAGCCTGCGGACAGGGCCGGATAAAAACATTCAGTACTTC. Its protein is CASSLRTGPDKNIQYF.

CDR3 region: CASGDGYRGEKAFF. In nucleotides, the CDR3 is TGTGCTAGTGGTGACGGGTACAGGGGAGAGAAGGCTTTCTTT. The V call is TRBV12-5, the J call TRBJ1-1, with TRBD1 matching over 7 bases. V lost 5 bases to trimming and J lost 11 bases; unmatched junction nucleotides: 14. CDR1 is LGHNT and CDR2 is FRNRAP in the germline V gene. This CDR3 is built from 14 residues. Full variable domain (rest looked up from reference TRBV12-5 and TRBJ1-1): DARVTQTPRHKVTEMGQEVTMRCQPILGHNTVFWYRQTMMQGLELLAYFRNRAPLDDSGMPKDRFSAEMPDATLATLKIQPSEPRDSAVYFCASGDGYRGEKAFFGQGTRLTVV.

The CDR3 loop reads CASSQDREMNTEAFF. In DNA, the CDR3 is TGCGCCAGCAGCCAAGATCGGGAGATGAACACTGAAGCTTTCTTT. The chain carries TRBV4-3 and TRBJ1-1; D ambiguous. CDR1 and CDR2 (germline): LGHNA, YSLEER. Trimming pared 0 bases from V and 0 bases from J, leaving 8 bases between. The CDR3 contains 15 residues.

V is TRBV6-1 and J is TRBJ2-4; no firm D call. This CDR3 contains 15 residues. Germline assignment: CDR1 MNHNS and CDR2 SASEGT. V lost 9 bases and J lost 0, with 15 bases in between. Here the CDR3 reads CASEDGDGAKNIQYF. CDR3 DNA sequence: TGTGCCAGTGAAGACGGCGATGGAGCCAAAAACATTCAGTACTTC.

The chain combines TRBV5-6 with TRBJ2-2, with unresolved D. CDR3 size: 13 residues. V was trimmed by 4 bases and J by 2 bases, leaving 6 bases between them. CDR1 is SGHDT and CDR2 is YYEEEE in the germline V gene. The CDR3 nucleotides read TGTGCCAGCAGCCTAGGCAACACCGGGGAGCTGTTTTTT. Amino acids: CASSLGNTGELFF. Combining the CDR3 with reference TRBV5-6 and TRBJ2-2 gives the whole variable domain DAGVTQSPTHLIKTRGQQVTLRCSPKSGHDTVSWYQQALGQGPQFIFQYYEEEERQRGNFPDRFSGHQFPNYSSELNVNALLLGDSALYLCASSLGNTGELFFGEGSRLTVL.

CDR3 amino acids: CASNNRGGTGELFF. The CDR3 bases are TGTGCCAGCAACAACAGGGGGGGCACCGGGGAGCTGTTTTTT. V usage is TRBV6-5 and J usage is TRBJ2-2, with a tentative D call TRBD1 (8 bases). This CDR3 is built from 14 residues. CDR1 and CDR2 (germline): MNHEY, SVGAGI. Trimming removed 7 bases at V and 4 bases at J, with 13 bases between.

The chain is built from TRBV25-1 and TRBJ2-7, with D hard to call. The V and J ends lost 1 base and 0 bases respectively, with 7 bases between them. CDR3 length: 14 residues. The germline V gene encodes CDR1 MGHDK and CDR2 SYGVNS. CDR3 sequence: CASSELVSSYEQYF. CDR3 DNA sequence: TGTGCCAGCAGTGAATTAGTCAGCTCCTACGAGCAGTACTTC.

This chain joins TRBV5-1 and TRBJ2-3, with D perhaps matching TRBD1 or TRBD2 (5 bases each). Germline CDR1 reads SGHRS; CDR2 reads YFSETQ. The CDR3 is made up of 15 amino acids. The germline V and J ends were trimmed by 4 bases and 0 bases, with 12 bases remaining between them. For the CDR3, the DNA is TGCGCCAGCAGCGTCTCGAGGGGTAGCACAGATACGCAGTATTTT. Protein sequence: CASSVSRGSTDTQYF.

The rearrangement uses TRBV9 and TRBJ2-5, with 7 bases that match TRBD2. From germline, CDR1 is SGDLS and CDR2 YYNGEE. The CDR3 sequence is 15 residues long. V gave up 4 bases and J gave up 5 bases; unmatched junction bases: 11. The CDR3 spells CASSPRTRPSETQYF. In DNA, the CDR3 is TGTGCCAGCAGCCCTCGGACTAGACCGTCGGAGACCCAGTACTTC.

The chain joins TRBV4-1 to TRBJ2-7; TRBD1 matches 8 bases. The V gene's germline CDR1 is MGHRA and CDR2 YSYEKL. The junction had 5 bases not matched to a gene; V was cut back by 5 bases and J by 5 bases. The CDR3 is made up of 13 amino acids. CDR3 loop: CASSLTGGDEQYF. In DNA, the CDR3 is TGCGCCAGCAGCTTAACAGGGGGAGACGAGCAGTACTTC.

The rearrangement uses TRBV7-8 and TRBJ2-1; 7 nucleotides agree with TRBD2. V shed 1 base and J 15 bases; nucleotides not matched to a gene: 15. Per germline, CDR1 SGHVS and CDR2 FQNEAQ. The CDR3 is made up of 15 amino acids. DNA of the CDR3: TGTGCCAGCAGCTTAGTAGAGCGGGATATGTGGGCGCGGTTCTTC. Its protein is CASSLVERDMWARFF.

The chain carries TRBV6-5 and TRBJ2-7, with a possible D match to TRBD1 (5 bases). CDR3 length equals 15 residues. V gave up 2 bases and J gave up 6 bases, with 17 bases separating them. CDR1 is MNHEY, CDR2 SVGAGI, per germline. Here the CDR3 DNA reads TGTGCCAGCAGTTACCGCCCACAGGACCGACTCGAGCAGTACTTC. Translated, it gives CASSYRPQDRLEQYF.

This rearrangement joins TRBV23-1 to TRBJ1-3; D not resolved. TRBV23-1 is an open reading frame whose function is uncertain. Between the trimmed V and J ends, which lost 8 bases and 4 bases, there was a span of 15 bases. CDR3 length: 14 amino acids. CDR3 bases: TGCGCCAGCCGACAAGCAGGCTCCGGAAACACCATATATTTT. As protein: CASRQAGSGNTIYF.

This chain joins TRBV7-9 and TRBJ2-7; 9 nucleotides align to TRBD1. Germline trimming cut 1 base from V and 2 bases from J; bases unmatched to any gene: 3. The CDR3 totals 15 residues. The V gene's germline CDR1 is SEHNR and CDR2 FQNEAQ (reference sequence). The CDR3 nucleotides read TGTGCCAGCAGCTTAGGGACAGGGGTTCCCTACGAGCAGTACTTC. Translation: CASSLGTGVPYEQYF.

This chain connects TRBV7-9 to TRBJ2-5; the D gene is possibly TRBD1 (6 bases). There are 18 residues in the CDR3. Trimming removed 1 base from V and 5 bases from J, with 23 bases in between. The germline V gene encodes CDR1 SEHNR and CDR2 FQNEAQ (reference sequence). The CDR3 DNA follows: TGTGCCAGCAGCTTAGAGTTGGTACCAGGGGATATTCGGGAGACCCAGTACTTC. Its protein product is CASSLELVPGDIRETQYF.

The genes are TRBV4-1 and TRBJ2-3, with D unresolved. Germline CDR1 and CDR2: MGHRA and YSYEKL. The CDR3 sequence is 11 residues long. Trimming shortened V by 7 bases and J by 4 bases, and 6 bases separated the two germline ends. The CDR3 region has the DNA TGCGCCAGCACTGGGGCAGATACGCAGTATTTT. Its translation: CASTGADTQYF.

The gene calls are TRBV18 and TRBJ2-3, with TRBD1 matching over 9 bases. CDR3 length: 17 residues. With 0 bases clipped from V and 0 bases from J, the junction kept 4 bases outside the gene matches. Per the germline V gene, CDR1 is KGHSH and CDR2 is LQKENI. As DNA, the CDR3 is TGTGCCAGCTCACCACCGGGCGACAGGGGGAGCACAGATACGCAGTATTTT. Translation gives CASSPPGDRGSTDTQYF.

The chain couples TRBV11-2 to TRBJ2-2; 10 nucleotides agree with TRBD2. CDR3 length: 19 residues. Trimming at V came to 0 bases and at J to 3 bases, leaving 10 bases not matched to a gene. Germline V CDR1 and CDR2: SGHAT, FQNNGV. CDR3 coding DNA: TGTGCCAGCAGCTTAGATCCAGCGGGGGGGCCGGTGTACACCGGGGAGCTGTTTTTT. It specifies CASSLDPAGGPVYTGELFF.

Only one count was recorded for this clone. The CDR3 bases are TGCGCCAGCAGCCAAGGTACCGGCGGGGGCGAGCAGTACTTC. The encoded protein is CASSQGTGGGEQYF. The chain combines TRBV4-1 with TRBJ2-7, with 7 nucleotides matching TRBD2. V shed 1 base, J shed 6 bases, and the junction held 6 bases outside the gene matches. Germline CDR1 MGHRA, CDR2 YSYEKL. The CDR3 contains 14 residues.

The chain recombines TRBV5-1 with TRBJ2-3; a possible D gene is TRBD2 (5 bases). The CDR3 is 13 residues long. Germline lookup yields CDR1 SGHRS and CDR2 YFSETQ. Trimming shortened V by 6 bases and J by 2 bases, and 10 bases separated the two germline ends. In DNA form, the CDR3 reads TGCGCCAGCACAGAACGGGACACAGATACGCAGTATTTT. Its translation is CASTERDTDTQYF. The whole variable domain, remainder taken from reference TRBV5-1 and TRBJ2-3, is KAGVTQTPRYLIKTRGQQVTLSCSPISGHRSVSWYQQTPGQGLQFLFEYFSETQRNKGNFPGRFSGRQFSNSRSEMNVSTLELGDSALYLCASTERDTDTQYFGPGTRLTVL.

This chain connects TRBV11-1 to TRBJ2-7, with 7 bases identical to TRBD1. The V and J ends lost 0 bases and 4 bases, in that order; junction bases with no gene match: 3. The CDR3 runs 14 residues. CDR1 is SGHAT, CDR2 FQDESV, per germline (reference sequence). As DNA, the CDR3 is TGTGCCAGCAGCTTAGCTGGGACAGATTACGAGCAGTACTTC. Its protein is CASSLAGTDYEQYF.

The chain couples TRBV4-1 to TRBJ2-7; TRBD2 agrees at 8 bases. Germline V lookup: CDR1 MGHRA, CDR2 YSYEKL. With V trimmed by 9 bases and J by 0 bases, 7 bases remained unmatched. The CDR3 has 14 residues. The DNA for the CDR3 is TGCGCCAGTTCTACGGGGGGGAGCTCCTACGAGCAGTACTTC. Translated: CASSTGGSSYEQYF.

The V call is TRBV27, the J call TRBJ2-7; TRBD1 might be the D (6 bases). Trimming removed 7 bases at V and 5 bases at J, with 15 bases between. Germline lookup yields CDR1 MNHEY and CDR2 SMNVEV (reference sequence). The CDR3 extends over 13 amino acids. The CDR3 loop reads CASKDLQGNEQYF. The CDR3 nucleotides read TGTGCCAGCAAGGACCTCCAGGGGAACGAGCAGTACTTC.

The chain couples TRBV7-3 to TRBJ2-1, with D uncertain. The length of the CDR3 is 13 residues. Germline V gene lookup returns CDR1 SGHTA and CDR2 FQGTGA. With 3 bases removed from V and 7 bases from J, the gap between germline ends came to 10 bases. For the CDR3, the DNA is TGTGCCAGCAGCTTCTCCCTCTCAAATGAGCAGTTCTTC. It is translated as CASSFSLSNEQFF. The full variable domain, completed using reference TRBV7-3 and TRBJ2-1, is GAGVSQTPSNKVTEKGKYVELRCDPISGHTALYWYRQSLGQGPEFLIYFQGTGAADDSGLPNDRFFAVRPEGSVSTLKIQRTERGDSAVYLCASSFSLSNEQFFGPGTRLTVL.

This clone was picked up one time. The chain carries TRBV10-3 and TRBJ2-1; D not certain. Germline-derived CDR1 and CDR2 are ENHRY and SYGVKD. The germline V and J ends were trimmed by 0 bases and 5 bases, with 8 bases remaining between them. This CDR3 has 14 amino acids. CDR3 in DNA: TGTGCCATCAGTGAGTCGGATGTAAACAATGAGCAGTTCTTC. Translated: CAISESDVNNEQFF.

The chain has TRBV4-1 and TRBJ1-5, with no clear D. The CDR3 covers 13 residues. Germline CDR1 is MGHRA and CDR2 is YSYEKL. V lost 0 bases, J lost 6 bases, and 6 bases lay in between. The CDR3 loop reads CASSQEGAQPQHF. CDR3 DNA: TGCGCCAGCAGCCAAGAGGGCGCTCAGCCCCAGCATTTT.

The rearrangement uses TRBV30 and TRBJ2-5, with a tentative D call TRBD1 (5 bases). The end of the DNA is better explained by TRBJ2-7, so the J call may be wrong. The CDR3 is 14 residues long. CDR1 and CDR2 (germline): GTSNPN, SVGIG (reference sequence). This chain's CDR3 is CAWSVYGAGYEQYF. For the CDR3, the DNA is TGTGCCTGGAGTGTTTATGGGGCAGGCTACGAGCAGTACTTC.

The chain links TRBV10-3 to TRBJ2-1; 10 nucleotides line up with TRBD2. Germline CDR1 and CDR2: ENHRY and SYGVKD. The CDR3 is 13 residues long. J lost 3 bases, V lost 8 bases, and 1 base had no gene match. CDR3 coding DNA: TGTGCCATCGGGACTAGCGACTACAATGAGCAGTTCTTC. As protein: CAIGTSDYNEQFF.

In its sample, this clone was seen once. This chain connects TRBV6-6 to TRBJ2-3, with 10 bases aligning to TRBD1. The CDR3 length is 14 residues. Looked up from germline, CDR1 is MNHNY and CDR2 is SVGAGI (reference sequence). After removal of 11 bases from V and 3 bases from J, the junction contained 8 bases not matched to a gene. CDR3 sequence: CAATGTGATDTQYF. CDR3 nucleotides: TGTGCCGCGACCGGGACAGGGGCAACAGATACGCAGTATTTT.

This chain links TRBV23-1 with TRBJ2-4; TRBD1 might be the D (5 bases). TRBV23-1 is designated an ORF whose function remains uncertain. This CDR3 contains 18 residues. Between the trimmed V and J ends, which lost 3 bases and 0 bases, there was a span of 18 bases. CDR3 DNA sequence: TGCGCCAGCAGTCATGGGGCCTCAGACTTTCTAGCCAAAAACATTCAGTACTTC. Residues: CASSHGASDFLAKNIQYF.